Listed here are 21 T cell receptor beta chains from one sample, sequenced in a study of human T cells and chemical hapten exposure. TCRdb analysed the RACE reads with MiXCR anew, one entry per CDR3 protein. The sample shows roughly 86,000 distinct CDR3 sequences, over 9.5% of them seen only once. Time point noted: patch test 1, 2 weeks after DPC sensitization. The sample's treatment: therapeutic diphenylcyclopropenone sensitization with weekly scalp DPC. Sequencing was performed on whole blood, taken in connection with sensitization to the hapten diphenylcyclopropenone (DPC). The receptors were gathered from a man aged 35 to 55 with alopecia areata. Some clones in this sample may be carry-over from other donors' samples.

The rearrangement uses TRBV6-2 or TRBV6-3 and TRBJ2-2; 9 bases agree with TRBD2. The CDR3 loop spans 15 amino acids. Germline V gene data show CDR1 as MNHEY and CDR2 as SVGEGT. With V trimmed by 5 bases and J by 1 base, 2 bases remained unmatched. CDR3 loop: CASSRTSVNTGELFF. In DNA form, the CDR3 reads TGTGCCAGCAGTAGGACTAGCGTGAACACCGGGGAGCTGTTTTTT.

Many counts were recorded for this clonotype. The rearrangement links TRBV6-6 to TRBJ2-1; TRBD2 agrees at 9 bases. Losses at the gene ends were 5 bases for V and 13 bases for J; bases not matched to a gene: 12. Germline CDR1 reads MNHNY; CDR2 reads SVGAGI (reference sequence). This CDR3 is built from 14 residues. CDR3: CASSTPPGLAGQFF. CDR3 DNA: TGTGCCAGCAGTACCCCCCCGGGACTAGCTGGTCAGTTCTTC.

This clonotype showed up many times. The V and J genes are TRBV20-1 and TRBJ1-1, with D unresolved. This CDR3 comprises 12 residues. Germline V lookup: CDR1 DFQATT, CDR2 SNEGSKA (reference sequence). The CDR3 nucleotides read TGCAGCGCTCCTAACGCAGACCGTGAAGCTTTCTTT. It codes for CSAPNADREAFF.

The V call is TRBV7-2, the J call TRBJ2-7, with 11 nucleotides matching TRBD2. Germline V gene sequence: CDR1 SGHTA, CDR2 FQGNSA. This CDR3 has 14 residues. The J segment lost 2 bases and the V segment lost 6 bases, leaving 3 bases of the junction unmatched. The CDR3 DNA is TGTGCCAGCAGGCCGACTAGCGGGGCCTACGAGCAGTACTTC. Its translation is CASRPTSGAYEQYF.

This clonotype was detected ten times or more. The chain is built from TRBV12-3 or TRBV12-4 and TRBJ1-2; 8 bases fit TRBD1. CDR3 length equals 13 residues. V lost 5 bases to trimming and J lost 8 bases; unmatched junction nucleotides: 7. The CDR3 is CASSPDRALGYTF. CDR3 bases: TGTGCCAGCAGTCCGGACAGGGCATTAGGCTACACCTTC.

This clonotype was seen ten or more times. The chain has TRBV7-2 and TRBJ2-3; 12 nucleotides line up with TRBD2. Trimming at V came to 3 bases and at J to 4 bases, leaving 5 bases not matched to a gene. Germline assignment: CDR1 SGHTA and CDR2 FQGNSA. There are 16 residues in the CDR3. The CDR3: CASSFFSSGRADTQYF. CDR3 nucleotides: TGTGCCAGCAGCTTCTTTTCTAGCGGGAGGGCAGATACGCAGTATTTT.

This clonotype was observed a few times. This sequence joins TRBV6-2 or TRBV6-3 and TRBJ2-1; TRBD2 matches 8 bases. CDR3 length equals 16 residues. V lost 7 bases and J lost 5; bases outside the gene matches: 13. CDR1 and CDR2 from the germline V gene are MNHEY and SVGEGT. The CDR3 here is CASTLRGLGKNNEQFF. In DNA form, the CDR3 reads TGTGCCAGCACCCTGAGGGGACTAGGAAAGAACAATGAGCAGTTCTTC.

CDR3 sequence (DNA): TGCGCCAGCAGCCACGGGACGGCAAGCTCCTACGAGCAGTACGTC. As protein: CASSHGTASSYEQYV. The V call is TRBV5-1, the J call TRBJ2-7, with D perhaps matching TRBD1 or TRBD2 (5 bases each). The CDR3 spans 15 residues. V was cut by 4 bases and J by 0 bases, with 14 bases left in between. Germline V CDR1 and CDR2: SGHRS, YFSETQ.

This clonotype has only a few counts. V is TRBV7-8 and J is TRBJ1-5; possible D gene TRBD1, 5 bases. Germline values: CDR1 SGHVS, CDR2 FQNEAQ. The CDR3 contains 15 residues. Trimming stripped 0 bases from V and 1 base from J, with 7 bases between. Here the CDR3 reads CASSLAQGSNQPQHF. The CDR3 DNA follows: TGTGCCAGCAGCTTAGCGCAGGGAAGCAATCAGCCCCAGCATTTT.

This clonotype is a singleton in its sample. The chain uses TRBV7-2 and TRBJ2-3, with 7 positions matching TRBD2. The CDR3 spans 14 residues. Looked up from germline, CDR1 is SGHTA and CDR2 is FQGNSA. Trimming cost V 3 bases and J 2 bases; bases outside gene matches: 2. In DNA, the CDR3 is TGTGCCAGCAGCTTCCAGCGGGACACAGATACGCAGTATTTT. Its protein product is CASSFQRDTDTQYF.

With respect to this clonotype: A junction end diverges from the germline sequence, so it may reflect a read error. This chain connects TRBV7-2 to TRBJ2-1; 10 bases align to TRBD2. This CDR3 region has 16 residues. Germline V gives CDR1 SGHTA, CDR2 FQGNSA. CDR3 in amino acids: CASSRAPGLAYNKQFF. In nucleotides, the CDR3 is TGTGCCAGCAGCCGCGCGCCGGGACTAGCGTACAATAAGCAGTTCTTC. The entire variable domain, with the rest obtained from reference TRBV7-2 and TRBJ2-1, is as follows: GAGVSQSPSNKVTEKGKDVELRCDPISGHTALYWYRQSLGQGLEFLIYFQGNSAPDKSGLPSDRFSAERTGGSVSTLTIQRTQQEDSAVYLCASSRAPGLAYNKQFFGPGTRLTVL.

This clonotype occurred a few times. The chain links TRBV6-2 or TRBV6-3 to TRBJ2-7, with TRBD1 identical over 7 bases. V gave up 8 bases and J gave up 2 bases; unmatched junction bases: 3. Looked up from germline, CDR1 is MNHEY and CDR2 is SVGEGT. The length of the CDR3 is 12 residues. CDR3 protein: CASGGQTYEQYV. Here the CDR3 DNA reads TGTGCCAGCGGGGGACAGACCTACGAGCAGTACGTC.

The rearrangement links TRBV29-1 to TRBJ2-1; D might be TRBD1 (6 bases). V gave up 6 bases and J gave up 7 bases, with 16 bases separating them. The CDR3 extends over 13 amino acids. Germline CDR1 and CDR2: SQVTM and ANQGSEA. DNA of the CDR3: TGCAGCGTCCAACAGGGACGGGGAAATGAGCAGTTCTTC. Its protein is CSVQQGRGNEQFF.

This clonotype was seen only a few times. The chain couples TRBV5-6 to TRBJ2-7; TRBD1 is a possible D gene (6 bases). The V and J ends lost 4 bases and 1 base respectively, with 9 bases between them. There are 13 residues in the CDR3. Germline CDR1 reads SGHDT; CDR2 reads YYEEEE. CDR3 coding DNA: TGTGCCAGCAGCCCGGGACATTCCTACGAGCAGTACTTC. Translating gives CASSPGHSYEQYF.

This clonotype came up a few times. The V gene is TRBV11-3, the J gene TRBJ2-3; possibly TRBD1 for D (5 bases). V lost 5 bases, J lost 7 bases, and 13 bases lay in between. The CDR3 runs 13 residues. Germline assignment: CDR1 SGHNT and CDR2 YENEEA. The CDR3, as DNA: TGTGCCAGCAGCACAAGACAGTACCATACGCAGTATTTT. Translation: CASSTRQYHTQYF.

This sequence joins TRBV12-3 or TRBV12-4 and TRBJ1-1; tentative D call: TRBD1 (6 bases). V was shortened by 4 bases and J by 6 bases, with 18 bases between the two germline ends. The CDR3 is 15 residues long. This chain's CDR3 is CASSSARGALSEAFF. The CDR3 DNA reads as TGTGCCAGCAGTTCCGCTCGGGGGGCATTATCTGAAGCTTTCTTT.

The V and J genes are TRBV7-2 and TRBJ2-1; 8 bases map to TRBD2. CDR3 size: 14 residues. V lost 5 bases to trimming and J lost 5 bases; unmatched junction nucleotides: 5. Germline loops: CDR1 SGHTA, CDR2 FQGNSA. The chain's CDR3 is CASSPGGGNNEQFF. CDR3 coding DNA: TGTGCCAGCAGCCCCGGGGGGGGAAACAATGAGCAGTTCTTC.

In this sample, this clonotype turned up a few times. The chain couples TRBV30 to TRBJ2-3; TRBD2 agrees at 7 bases. CDR1 and CDR2 (germline): GTSNPN, SVGIG (reference sequence). The ends lost 0 bases at V and 4 bases at J; junction bases unmatched: 10. This CDR3 contains 16 residues. CDR3 region: CAWSVLGGRIADTQYF. The CDR3 bases are TGTGCCTGGAGTGTTTTAGGCGGGAGAATCGCAGATACGCAGTATTTT.

The chain employs TRBV7-2 and TRBJ2-3; 11 bases are a match to TRBD2. Germline loops: CDR1 SGHTA, CDR2 FQGNSA. With V trimmed by 3 bases and J by 4 bases, 3 bases remained unmatched. The CDR3 has 15 residues. The CDR3 loop reads CASSFSGRAPDTQYF. Here the CDR3 DNA reads TGTGCCAGCAGCTTTAGCGGGAGGGCCCCAGATACGCAGTATTTT.

In its sample, this clonotype was seen a few times. This rearrangement joins TRBV12-3 or TRBV12-4 to TRBJ2-3; the match to TRBD2 covers 7 bases. The CDR3 is 13 residues long. J gave up 4 bases and V 5 bases, and 3 bases lay outside the gene matches. CDR3 bases: TGTGCCAGCAGTCGGGGGAGGGCAGATACGCAGTATTTT. Protein sequence: CASSRGRADTQYF.

At least ten counts were recorded for this clonotype. This rearrangement joins TRBV27 to TRBJ1-1, with TRBD1 identical over 9 bases. The V gene end was trimmed by 5 bases and the J gene end by 7 bases; junction bases not matched to a gene: 8. The CDR3 length is 14 residues. Germline lookup yields CDR1 MNHEY and CDR2 SMNVEV (reference sequence). DNA for the CDR3: TGTGCCAGCAGTATACAGGGGGCTGCGAGTGAAGCTTTCTTT. Its protein is CASSIQGAASEAFF.